The rows below give T cell receptor beta chains drawn from one sample of a study of cytomegalovirus exposure and HLA in healthy donors. Using immunoSEQ multiplex PCR, the repertoire was profiled, and TCRdb retains in-frame clones only, with some absent. The sample holds some 120,000 clones; over 60% are singletons and the top ten take over 3.5%. Sample: PBMCs. The receptors stem from a man aged 25 to 45 in good health and CMV-seropositive. CDR3s include the opening cysteine and the closing phenylalanine or tryptophan. A D gene is named only where the DNA matches it firmly. Not all rows give a size; the values are once, few, many and, for expanded clones, a class.

>TRBV13|few|TRBD2|TRBJ2-4
CASSELASGKNSQYF
TGTGCCAGCAGCGAGCTGGCTAGCGGGAAAAACAGTCAGTACTTC
>TRBV6-6|.|TRBD1|TRBJ1-2
CASRRPTGTGTYGYTF
TGTGCCAGCAGGAGACCCACCGGGACAGGGACCTATGGCTACACCTTC
>TRBV9|.|TRBD1|TRBJ1-1
CASSVAPTGGFEAFF
TGTGCCAGCAGCGTAGCCCCTACAGGGGGCTTTGAAGCTTTCTTT
>TRBV29-1|once|TRBD1|TRBJ2-5
CSVEPQGARETQYF
TGCAGCGTTGAACCGCAGGGGGCGAGAGAGACCCAGTACTTC
>TRBV7-2|.|TRBD1|TRBJ1-2
CASSLGDRSYGYTF
TGTGCCAGCAGCTTAGGGGACAGAAGCTATGGCTACACCTTC
>TRBV6-5|.|TRBD1|TRBJ2-4
CASRGRQGARNIQYF
TGTGCCAGCAGGGGCCGACAGGGGGCGCGAAACATTCAGTACTTC
>TRBV5-7|.|.|TRBJ2-7
CASSWNGKGDYEQYF
TGTGCCAGCAGCTGGAACGGAAAGGGGGACTACGAGCAGTACTTC
>TRBV4-1|.|.|TRBJ2-1
CASSQATGYNEQFF
TGCGCCAGCAGCCAAGCCACAGGGTACAATGAGCAGTTCTTC
>TRBV6-7|.|.|TRBJ1-1
CASSYCFDRNTEAFF
TGTGCCAGCAGTTACTGCTTCGACAGGAACACTGAAGCTTTCTTT
>TRBV5-6|.|.|TRBJ2-3
CASSLERAFITQYF
TGTGCCAGCAGCTTGGAGAGGGCTTTCATTACGCAGTATTTT
>TRBV10-1|.|TRBD1|TRBJ1-2
CASSESMDRGIYGYTF
TGCGCCAGCAGTGAGTCTATGGACAGGGGTATCTATGGCTACACCTTC
>TRBV7-2|.|TRBD2|TRBJ2-7
CASSLRTSGEQYF
TGTGCCAGCAGCTTACGGACTAGCGGCGAGCAGTACTTC
>TRBV28|.|TRBD1|TRBJ1-1
CASSMGQTREAFF
TGTGCCAGCAGTATGGGACAGACGAGAGAAGCTTTCTTT
>TRBV7-9|.|TRBD1|TRBJ1-2
CASSSHRGANYGYTF
TGTGCCAGCAGCTCTCACAGGGGTGCTAACTATGGCTACACCTTC
>TRBV7-2|.|.|TRBJ1-2
CASSSQITGLSYTF
TGTGCCAGCAGCTCGCAAATCACAGGGTTAAGCTACACCTTC
>TRBV2|.|TRBD2|TRBJ2-5
CASRGGGLGSQYF
TGTGCCAGTCGGGGGGGCGGTTTGGGGAGCCAGTACTTC
>TRBV2|.|.|TRBJ2-5
CASSSNTQETQYF
TGTGCCAGCAGCAGTAACACCCAAGAGACCCAGTACTTC
>TRBV30|.|.|TRBJ2-7
CAWSVQDGTYEQYF
TGTGCCTGGAGTGTACAGGACGGAACATACGAGCAGTACTTC
>TRBV9|.|TRBD2|TRBJ2-3
CASSVLAGVFGGDTQYF
TGTGCCAGCAGCGTTCTAGCGGGAGTATTCGGCGGGGATACGCAGTATTTT
>TRBV14|.|TRBD2|TRBJ2-7
CASSQVTSGRPSYEQYF
TGTGCCAGCAGCCAAGTAACTAGCGGGAGGCCATCCTACGAGCAGTACTTC
>TRBV2|.|TRBD1|TRBJ1-2
CASITGVNYGYTF
TGTGCCAGCATAACAGGGGTCAACTATGGCTACACCTTC
>TRBV7-7|.|.|TRBJ2-3
CASSFRGAPTDTQYF
TGTGCTAGCAGCTTCAGGGGGGCCCCGACAGATACGCAGTATTTT
>TRBV28|once|.|TRBJ1-5
CASSWTGNQPQHF
TGTGCCAGCAGTTGGACAGGCAATCAGCCCCAGCATTTT
>TRBV4-3|.|TRBD2|TRBJ2-1
CASSQGLADYNEQFF
TGCGCCAGCAGCCAGGGACTAGCGGATTACAATGAGCAGTTCTTC
>TRBV7-3|.|.|TRBJ2-5
CASSFRVGETQYF
TGTGCCAGCAGCTTCCGGGTAGGAGAGACCCAGTACTTC
>TRBV7-9|.|.|TRBJ2-7
CSSTEMGNYEQYF
TGTTCCAGCACCGAAATGGGCAACTACGAGCAGTACTTC
>TRBV7-8|.|TRBD2|TRBJ2-3
CASSSYPTSGGDSTDTQYF
TGTGCCAGCAGCTCTTACCCGACTAGCGGGGGGGATAGCACAGATACGCAGTATTTT